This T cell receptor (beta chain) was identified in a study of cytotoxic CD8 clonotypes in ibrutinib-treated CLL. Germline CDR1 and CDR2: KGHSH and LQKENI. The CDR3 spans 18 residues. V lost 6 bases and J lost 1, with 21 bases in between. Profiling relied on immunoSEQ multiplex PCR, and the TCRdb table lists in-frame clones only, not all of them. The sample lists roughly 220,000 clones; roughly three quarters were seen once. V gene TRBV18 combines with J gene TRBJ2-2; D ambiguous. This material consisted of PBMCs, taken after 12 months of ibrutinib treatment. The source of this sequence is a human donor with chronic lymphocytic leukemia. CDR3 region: CASSPPPTVLGNTGELFF. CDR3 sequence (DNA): TGTGCCAGCTCGCCTCCTCCTACGGTTCTCGGGAACACCGGGGAGCTGTTTTTT.